The rows below give T cell receptor beta chains drawn from one sample of a study of OX40 agonist ivuxolimab in advanced cancers. The method was immunoSEQ multiplex PCR; TCRdb's version includes in-frame clones alone and lacks a portion of them. The sample has roughly 93,000 clones; roughly 80% are singletons. Here the sequenced sample was CD4+ or CD8+ T cells sorted from blood, taken in a trial of the OX40 agonist ivuxolimab. These receptors all stem from an adult with an advanced solid tumor such as melanoma, head and neck, liver or kidney cancer. The CDR3 runs from the conserved cysteine through the conserved F or W. The D gene is left open where the match is weak. Size is stated for part of the rows, as once, few or many counts, or as a class when the clone is expanded.

NA	TRBV6-5	NA	TRBJ2-1	TGTGCCAGCAGCCCGGGTGGGTCCTACAATGAGCAGTTCTTC	CASSPGGSYNEQFF
NA	TRBV19	NA	TRBJ1-2	TGTGCCAGTACGGGACCCTACTATGGCTACACCTTC	CASTGPYYGYTF
TRBD2	TRBV12-5	NA	TRBJ2-5	TGTGCTAGTAGTTTGGGAAGCGGGGGGGAGACCCAGTACTTC	CASSLGSGGETQYF
NA	TRBV5-1	NA	TRBJ2-2	TGCGCCAGCAGCTTGTATTTTGCGGAGCTGTTTTTT	CASSLYFAELFF
TRBD1	TRBV9	NA	TRBJ2-7	TGTGCCAGCAGCCGGGACAGGGCCTCCTACGAGCAGTACTTC	CASSRDRASYEQYF
TRBD1	TRBV7-9	few	TRBJ2-7	TGTGCCAGCAGCTTCGGGAACAGGGGACCTTACGAGCAGTACTTC	CASSFGNRGPYEQYF
NA	TRBV5-6	NA	TRBJ1-2	TGTGCCAGCAGCTTAGTACAGGACACTAACTATGGCTACACCTTC	CASSLVQDTNYGYTF
TRBD1	TRBV5-1	NA	TRBJ1-4	TGCGCCAGCAGCTTGGGAGGGACAGGGGGAGATGAAAAACTGTTTTTT	CASSLGGTGGDEKLFF
TRBD2	TRBV5-4	NA	TRBJ2-3	TGTGCCAGCAGCTTGGCTGGAGCGGGAGGGCCAGATACGCAGTATTTT	CASSLAGAGGPDTQYF
NA	TRBV6-6	NA	TRBJ2-7	TGTGCCAGCAGTTACTTCGGGGACGGCTCCTACGAGCAGTACTTC	CASSYFGDGSYEQYF
NA	TRBV5-1	NA	TRBJ1-1	TGCGCCAGCAGCTTGACAGGGACGAACACTGAAGCTTTCTTT	CASSLTGTNTEAFF
NA	TRBV7-2	NA	TRBJ2-7	TGTGCCAGCAGCTTAGAAGGTAGCTTCTACGAGCAGTACTTC	CASSLEGSFYEQYF
TRBD1	TRBV18	once	TRBJ2-7	TGTGCCAGCTCACCGGGACAGGGTTACCACGAGCAGTACTTC	CASSPGQGYHEQYF
NA	TRBV5-1	NA	TRBJ2-1	TGCGCCAGCAGCTTGCCCAAGGGTGAGCAGTTCTTC	CASSLPKGEQFF
TRBD2	TRBV11-2	NA	TRBJ2-7	TGTGCCAGCAGCTTTAGCGGGACACCCGGCGGAGAGCAGTACTTC	CASSFSGTPGGEQYF
NA	TRBV14	NA	TRBJ2-2	TGTGCCAGCAGCCAAGCGGGGGCCAGAACCGGGGAGCTGTTTTTT	CASSQAGARTGELFF
TRBD1	TRBV5-6	NA	TRBJ1-6	TGTGCCAGCAGCTGGACCCAGGGGGCTCGGGCTAGGTCACCCCTCCACTTT	CASSWTQGARARSPLHF
NA	TRBV5-3	NA	TRBJ1-1	TGTGCCAGAAGCTTGAGCCGGGAGGAGGCTGAAGCTTTCTTT	CARSLSREEAEAFF
NA	TRBV6-1	NA	TRBJ2-1	TGTGCCAGCAGTTACGCCAATGAGCAGTTCTTC	CASSYANEQFF
NA	TRBV30	NA	TRBJ1-2	TGTGCCTGGAGTGTGGGGGACTATGGCTACACCTTC	CAWSVGDYGYTF
NA	TRBV9	NA	TRBJ2-2	TGTGCCAGCAGCCTTACCCCGGACGGGGAGCTGTTTTTT	CASSLTPDGELFF
TRBD1	TRBV2	NA	TRBJ2-7	TGTGCCAGCATGTTCGACAGGGGAACCTACGAGCAGTACTTC	CASMFDRGTYEQYF
NA	TRBV29-1	few	TRBJ1-4	TGCAGCGGAGGGGCTAATGAAAAACTGTTTTTT	CSGGANEKLFF
NA	TRBV18	NA	TRBJ1-1	TGTGCCAGCTCACCACAGGGTACGGTGGTCGAAGCTTTCTTT	CASSPQGTVVEAFF
NA	TRBV7-9	NA	TRBJ2-2	TGTGCCAGCAGCTCAACAGGGACCACCGGGGAGCTGTTTTTT	CASSSTGTTGELFF
NA	TRBV7-2	once	TRBJ2-3	TGTGCCGTAAGACGGGGCCGGGGCGATTACACAGATACGCAGTATTTT	CAVRRGRGDYTDTQYF
NA	TRBV18	NA	TRBJ2-7	TGTGCCAGCTCACCGGACGGCTACGAGCAGTACTTC	CASSPDGYEQYF
NA	TRBV7-9	few	TRBJ1-6	TGTGCCAGCAGTCCCCGGGACCACTCCTATAATTCACCCCTCCACTTT	CASSPRDHSYNSPLHF
TRBD1	TRBV5-5	NA	TRBJ2-3	TGTGCCAGCAGTAAGATGGACAGGCTCACAGATACGCAGTATTTT	CASSKMDRLTDTQYF
NA	TRBV5-1	NA	TRBJ2-1	TGCGCCAGCAGCTTGGACTCTTACAATGAGCAGTTCTTC	CASSLDSYNEQFF
TRBD2	TRBV5-6	NA	TRBJ2-2	TGTGCCAGCAGCTTGGTTAGCGGGAGGGATTACACCGGGGAGCTGTTTTTT	CASSLVSGRDYTGELFF
NA	TRBV18	NA	TRBJ1-2	TGTGCCAGCTCACCGGAGGGGGAGGTTGGCTACACCTTC	CASSPEGEVGYTF
TRBD1	TRBV19	NA	TRBJ1-1	TGTGCCAGTGGGACAGGGTTGAACACTGAAGCTTTCTTT	CASGTGLNTEAFF
TRBD1	TRBV9	NA	TRBJ1-2	TGTGCCAGCAGCGTAGCTGGAGGGGGCGGTGGCTACACCTTC	CASSVAGGGGGYTF
NA	TRBV5-1	once	TRBJ2-2	TGCGCCAGCAGCTCTCCGAATTCCCGGGGCGGGGAGCTGTTTTTT	CASSSPNSRGGELFF
TRBD2	TRBV2	NA	TRBJ2-3	TGTGCCAGCAGTAGCGGGACGTTATCAGATACGCAGTATTTT	CASSSGTLSDTQYF
TRBD2	TRBV2	NA	TRBJ2-7	TGTGCCAGCAGTGAACGGCGGGAGGACTACGAGCAGTACTTC	CASSERREDYEQYF
NA	TRBV7-9	few	TRBJ1-2	TGTGCCAGCAGCTTAGCGCGGGAAGGCTACACCTTC	CASSLAREGYTF
NA	TRBV5-4	NA	TRBJ1-1	TGCGCCAGCAGCCAAGGGGAGGCTGAAGCTTTCTTT	CASSQGEAEAFF
TRBD2	TRBV10-1	NA	TRBJ2-1	TGCGCCAGTAGCGGGTCATCCTACAATGAGCAGTTCTTC	CASSGSSYNEQFF
TRBD1	TRBV18	NA	TRBJ1-2	TGTGCCAGCTCCCCAGAACATACGACAGGGTCTGGCTACACCTTC	CASSPEHTTGSGYTF
NA	TRBV19	NA	TRBJ2-1	TGTGCCAGTAGTATAGATCTGCAGGGCAACAATGAGCAGTTCTTC	CASSIDLQGNNEQFF
TRBD2	TRBV2	NA	TRBJ2-7	TGTGCCAGCAGTCCTTGGACTAGCGGGAGCGAGCAGTACTTC	CASSPWTSGSEQYF
TRBD1	TRBV30	NA	TRBJ2-7	TGTGCCTGGAAGACAGGGAACTACGAGCAGTACTTC	CAWKTGNYEQYF
NA	TRBV19	NA	TRBJ1-3	TGTGCCAGTTGGGGCGAACGAAACACCATATATTTT	CASWGERNTIYF
NA	TRBV4-2	few	TRBJ1-2	TGTGCCAGCAGCCAAGATGGGTCTTCCCCTTTCTATGGCTACACCTTC	CASSQDGSSPFYGYTF
TRBD2	TRBV9	NA	TRBJ2-1	TGTGCCAGCAGCGTAAATCTTCCTAGCGGGGCTGAGCAGTTCTTC	CASSVNLPSGAEQFF
TRBD1	TRBV18	NA	TRBJ2-3	TGTGCCAGCTCGCGGCAGGGGGCAGATGCCACAGATACGCAGTATTTT	CASSRQGADATDTQYF
NA	TRBV12-5	once	TRBJ2-1	TGTGCTAGTGGTTTGGACAGGGGAGGGAGGAATGAGCAGTTCTTC	CASGLDRGGRNEQFF
NA	TRBV6-5	NA	TRBJ1-1	TGTGCCAGCAGTTACTCTCAGGATGTGGCTGAAGCTTTCTTT	CASSYSQDVAEAFF
NA	TRBV2	NA	TRBJ2-3	TGTGCCAGCAGTGAATTTCGTAGCACAGATACGCAGTATTTT	CASSEFRSTDTQYF
NA	TRBV11-2	NA	TRBJ1-2	TGTGCCAGCAGCTACCTACCAGGAGTTATCTATGGCTACACCTTC	CASSYLPGVIYGYTF
NA	TRBV2	few	TRBJ2-3	TGTGCCAGCAGTGCGGGGGACAGCACAGATACGCAGTATTTT	CASSAGDSTDTQYF